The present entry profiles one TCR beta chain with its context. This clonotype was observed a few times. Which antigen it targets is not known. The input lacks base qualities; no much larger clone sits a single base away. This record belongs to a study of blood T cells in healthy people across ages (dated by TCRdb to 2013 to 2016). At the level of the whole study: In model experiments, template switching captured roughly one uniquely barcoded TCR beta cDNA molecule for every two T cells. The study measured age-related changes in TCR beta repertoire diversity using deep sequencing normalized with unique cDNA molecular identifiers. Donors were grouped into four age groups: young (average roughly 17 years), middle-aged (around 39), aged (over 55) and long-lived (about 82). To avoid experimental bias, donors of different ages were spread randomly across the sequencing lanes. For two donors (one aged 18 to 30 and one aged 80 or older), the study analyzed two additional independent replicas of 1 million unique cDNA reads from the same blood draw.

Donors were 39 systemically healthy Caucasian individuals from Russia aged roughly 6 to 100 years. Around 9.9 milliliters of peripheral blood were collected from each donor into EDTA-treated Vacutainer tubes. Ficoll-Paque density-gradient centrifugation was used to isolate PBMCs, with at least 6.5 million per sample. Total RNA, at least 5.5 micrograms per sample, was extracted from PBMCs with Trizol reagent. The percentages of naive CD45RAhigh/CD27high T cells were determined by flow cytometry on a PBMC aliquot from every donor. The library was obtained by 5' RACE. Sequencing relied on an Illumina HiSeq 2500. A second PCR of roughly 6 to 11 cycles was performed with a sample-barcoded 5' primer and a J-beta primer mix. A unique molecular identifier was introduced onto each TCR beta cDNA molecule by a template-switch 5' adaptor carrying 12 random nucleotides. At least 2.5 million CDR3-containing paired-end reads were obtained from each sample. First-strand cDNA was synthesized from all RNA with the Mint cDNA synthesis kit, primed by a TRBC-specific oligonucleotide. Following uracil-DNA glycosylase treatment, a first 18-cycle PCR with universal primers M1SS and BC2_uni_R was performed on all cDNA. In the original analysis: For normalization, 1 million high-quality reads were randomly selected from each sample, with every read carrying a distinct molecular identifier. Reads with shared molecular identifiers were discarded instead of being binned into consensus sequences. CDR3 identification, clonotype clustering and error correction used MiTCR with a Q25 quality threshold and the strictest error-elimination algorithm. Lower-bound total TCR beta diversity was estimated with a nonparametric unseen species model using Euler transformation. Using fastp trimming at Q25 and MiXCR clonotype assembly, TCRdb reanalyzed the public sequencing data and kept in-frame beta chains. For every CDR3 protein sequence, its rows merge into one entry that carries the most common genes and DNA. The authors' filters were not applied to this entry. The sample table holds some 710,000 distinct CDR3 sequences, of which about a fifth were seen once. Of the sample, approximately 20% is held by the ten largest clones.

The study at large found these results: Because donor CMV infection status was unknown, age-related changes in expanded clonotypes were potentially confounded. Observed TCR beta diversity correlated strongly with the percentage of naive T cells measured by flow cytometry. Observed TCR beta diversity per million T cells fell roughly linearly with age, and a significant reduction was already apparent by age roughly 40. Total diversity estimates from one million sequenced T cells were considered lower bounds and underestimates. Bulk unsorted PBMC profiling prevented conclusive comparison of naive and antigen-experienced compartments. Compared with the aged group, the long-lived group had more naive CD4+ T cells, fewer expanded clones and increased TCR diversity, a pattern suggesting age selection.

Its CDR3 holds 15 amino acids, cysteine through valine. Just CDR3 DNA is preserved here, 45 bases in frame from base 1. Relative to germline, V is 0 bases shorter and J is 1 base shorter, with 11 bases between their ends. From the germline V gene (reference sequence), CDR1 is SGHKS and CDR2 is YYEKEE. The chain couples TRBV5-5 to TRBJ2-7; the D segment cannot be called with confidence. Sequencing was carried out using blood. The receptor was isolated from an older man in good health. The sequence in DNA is TGTGCCAGCAGCTTGGAATGGCAGAGATCCTACGAGCAGTACGTC. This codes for CASSLEWQRSYEQYV.